Sequencing of this T cell receptor beta chain was carried out in a study of vaccination effects on CD4 cells after COVID-19. Turning to the study itself: Two doses of BNT162b2 or mRNA-1273 vaccine were administered to participants.

Germline assignment: CDR1 SGHTA and CDR2 FQGNSA. This CDR3 contains 14 residues. V was shortened by 1 base and J by 3 bases, with 6 bases between the two germline ends. Before sequencing, viral peptide pools were used by the ViraFEST assay to expand antigen-specific CD4+ T cells. Cells that had been cultured for 10 days were the source of isolated CD4+ T cells. The person had PCR-confirmed SARS-CoV-2 infection between March and December 2020. In the cultures, half the medium was exchanged for IL-2 medium on days 3 and 7. TCRdb's copy holds only in-frame clones and misses some; the assay was immunoSEQ multiplex PCR. The data show 35,000 to 45,000 clones, around two thirds seen once. On this clone itself: The target antigen is unknown.

The chain combines TRBV7-2 with TRBJ1-4; D is undetermined. The sample was CD4+ T cells from PBMCs cultured with a peptide pool, taken before COVID-19 vaccination. The receptor comes from a human donor who had a prior SARS-CoV-2 infection. DNA of the CDR3: TGTGCCAGCAGCTTAGTCGGGTCTAATGAAAAACTGTTTTTT. The encoded protein is CASSLVGSNEKLFF.